The TCR beta chain described here comes from a study of cytomegalovirus exposure and HLA in healthy donors. The CDR3 consists of 14 residues. Trimming took off 0 bases at V and 0 bases at J, with 6 bases between the two ends. Germline-derived CDR1 and CDR2 are SGHDT and YYEEEE. PCR used 60 Vbeta primers and 13 Jbeta primers. Measured with immunoSEQ multiplex PCR; TCRdb has only the in-frame clones, and not every one. The sample includes about 140,000 clones, approximately 70% of them seen just once. The sequence was collected from a woman in her 30s in good health and CMV-seronegative. Sequencing used PBMCs. The rearrangement uses TRBV5-6 and TRBJ1-2; D gene unclear. In nucleotides, the CDR3 is TGTGCCAGCAGCTTGGACAGTACTAACTATGGCTACACCTTC. It is translated as CASSLDSTNYGYTF. The complete variable domain, with remaining parts taken from reference TRBV5-6 and TRBJ1-2, reads DAGVTQSPTHLIKTRGQQVTLRCSPKSGHDTVSWYQQALGQGPQFIFQYYEEEERQRGNFPDRFSGHQFPNYSSELNVNALLLGDSALYLCASSLDSTNYGYTFGSGTRLTVV.